The clone carrying this T cell receptor (beta chain) has a single count. Antigen specificity is unknown. The sample is drawn from a study of cytomegalovirus exposure and HLA in healthy donors. Study results and caveats: In vitro checks showed that three CMV-associated chains really do target CMV antigens. In the approximately 120 validation repertoires, a later analysis found that first-cohort TCR clusters tended to co-occur. Generally TCR sequences proved uncommon, though certain public TCRs appeared in numerous donors.

V dropped 2 bases and J dropped 4 bases, with 6 bases sitting between them. The CDR3 has 13 amino acids. The germline CDR1 and CDR2 sequences are PRHDT and FYEKMQ (reference sequence). Sequenced by immunoSEQ multiplex PCR; TCRdb stores in-frame clones only, minus some. This table has tens of thousands of clones, around four fifths appearing once. The sample taken for sequencing was PBMCs. The clonotype originates from a young man in good health and CMV-seronegative. The V gene is TRBV13, the J gene TRBJ1-5, with a tentative D call TRBD1 (5 bases). The CDR3 DNA reads as TGTGCCAGCAGCTTAAACAGGAATCAGCCCCAGCATTTT. It codes for CASSLNRNQPQHF.